The 32 T cell receptor beta chains below all came from one sample that was sequenced in a study of blood T cells in healthy people across ages. Alongside a J-beta primer mix, a sample-barcoded 5' primer served in a second PCR lasting about 7 to 11 cycles. TCRdb independently ran MiXCR on the 5' RACE reads; one entry per CDR3 protein. The sample includes about 1.5 million distinct CDR3 sequences, 35% to 45% of them seen just once. The sequenced material came from blood. The receptors derive from a woman between 18 and 30 years old in good health.

This clonotype was recorded a few times. The V and J genes are TRBV3-1 and TRBJ2-1; unclear D gene. The CDR3 is 12 amino acids. Trimming stripped 1 base from V and 8 bases from J, with 6 bases between. Looked up from germline, CDR1 is LGHDT and CDR2 is YNNKEL (reference sequence). In DNA, the CDR3 is TGTGCCAGCAGCCAAGGAGAGTATGAGCAGTTCTTC. Translated, it gives CASSQGEYEQFF.

The V and J genes are TRBV5-1 and TRBJ2-7; the match to TRBD1 covers 7 bases. In germline, CDR1 is SGHRS, CDR2 YFSETQ. The CDR3 contains 13 residues. The ends lost 3 bases at V and 3 bases at J; junction bases unmatched: 3. Here the CDR3 DNA reads TGCGCCAGCAGCTGGGGACAGTACTACGAGCAGTACTTC. Its translation: CASSWGQYYEQYF. The full variable domain, its missing parts supplied by reference TRBV5-1 and TRBJ2-7, is KAGVTQTPRYLIKTRGQQVTLSCSPISGHRSVSWYQQTPGQGLQFLFEYFSETQRNKGNFPGRFSGRQFSNSRSEMNVSTLELGDSALYLCASSWGQYYEQYFGPGTRLTVT.

This clonotype has a handful of counts. CDR3 loop: CASSYTTGSGYTF. The CDR3, as DNA: TGTGCCAGCAGTTATACAACAGGGAGCGGCTACACCTTC. The chain recombines TRBV6-6 with TRBJ1-2; D possibly corresponds to TRBD1 (6 bases). CDR1 is MNHNY, CDR2 SVGAGI, per germline (reference sequence). The CDR3 length is 13 residues. V lost 3 bases and J lost 8, with 13 bases in between.

This chain uses TRBV28 with TRBJ1-1; TRBD1 might be the D (6 bases). Deletions cut 2 bases from V and 7 bases from J, with 11 bases between. Germline V gene sequence: CDR1 MDHEN, CDR2 SYDVKM. The CDR3 runs to 13 residues. CDR3 nucleotides: TGTGCCAGCAGTTTAACAGGGAACTTTGAAGCTTTCTTT. It is translated as CASSLTGNFEAFF.

The genes are TRBV9 and TRBJ2-5; D call uncertain. V was pared by 0 bases and J by 11 bases, with 20 bases between. This CDR3 spans 15 amino acids. Germline V gene lookup returns CDR1 SGDLS and CDR2 YYNGEE. CDR3 DNA: TGTGCCAGCAGCGTAGCTACCAGCCTCTCGGGTGAGCAGTACTTC. Amino acid sequence: CASSVATSLSGEQYF. The full variable domain, with the rest looked up from reference TRBV9 and TRBJ2-5, is DSGVTQTPKHLITATGQRVTLRCSPRSGDLSVYWYQQSLDQGLQFLIQYYNGEERAKGNILERFSAQQFPDLHSELNLSSLELGDSALYFCASSVATSLSGEQYFGPGTRLLVL.

This chain joins TRBV4-2 and TRBJ1-4, with D unresolved. The CDR3 spans 15 residues. The germline V gene encodes CDR1 LGHNA and CDR2 YNFKEQ. V shed 0 bases and J shed 2 bases, with 7 bases lying between them. CDR3 loop: CASSQDFGTNEKLFF. The CDR3 coding sequence is TGTGCCAGCAGCCAAGATTTCGGGACTAATGAAAAACTGTTTTTT.

The V gene is TRBV6-2 or TRBV6-3, the J gene TRBJ1-5; a weak D match, TRBD1 (5 bases). V gave up 5 bases and J gave up 7 bases, with 12 bases separating them. CDR3 length: 13 amino acids. Germline CDR1 is MNHEY and CDR2 is SVGEGT. In DNA, the CDR3 is TGTGCCAGCAGTGATCATGGGGCCCAGCCCCAGCATTTT. Translation: CASSDHGAQPQHF.

At least ten counts were recorded for this clonotype. Germline is not matched at one junction end, which may reflect a read error. The chain joins TRBV7-2 to TRBJ1-2; perhaps TRBD1 as D (5 bases). Germline CDR1 SGHTA, CDR2 FQGNSA. The CDR3 length is 13 residues. The CDR3 region is CASSLGQTYGYTF. The CDR3 DNA reads TGCGCCAGCAGCTTGGGGCAGACCTATGGCTACACCTTC.

Turning to this clonotype: An end of the junction does not agree with germline; a read error may underlie this. The chain recombines TRBV10-1 with TRBJ2-7; TRBD1 agrees at 9 bases. CDR1 and CDR2 (germline): WNHNN, SYGVQD (reference sequence). The CDR3 consists of 13 residues. The CDR3 protein is CAGSPGQGGLRYF. CDR3 coding DNA: TGCGCCGGCAGTCCGGGACAGGGCGGTCTGCGGTACTTC.

This clonotype turned up a few times. Compared with germline, one end of the junction differs, possibly owing to a read error. V is TRBV10-3 and J is TRBJ1-2; D gene unclear. There are 15 residues in the CDR3. CDR1 is ENHRY, CDR2 SYGVKD, per germline. The CDR3 here is CVISNARDTNYGYTF. The DNA for the CDR3 is TGTGTCATCAGTAACGCCAGAGACACGAACTATGGCTACACCTTC.

This clonotype was counted many times. One junction end does not reproduce the germline sequence, and a read error may be involved. The CDR3 DNA reads TGTGCCAGCAGCTTAACTAGCGGCCAAGAGACCCAGTACTTC. It translates to CASSLTSGQETQYF. The rearrangement links TRBV5-1 to TRBJ2-5; 8 nucleotides line up with TRBD2. The germline gives CDR1 SGHRS, CDR2 YFSETQ. The CDR3 spans 14 residues.

V and J are TRBV5-5 and TRBJ2-7; 8 bases match TRBD1. The CDR3 consists of 15 residues. Per germline, CDR1 SGHKS and CDR2 YYEKEE (reference sequence). Trimming cost V 2 bases and J 5 bases; bases outside gene matches: 9. The CDR3 here is CASSFIQGDGNEQYF. The CDR3 DNA sequence: TGTGCCAGCAGCTTCATACAGGGGGACGGCAACGAGCAGTACTTC.

This clonotype occurred a few times. The V and J genes are TRBV20-1 and TRBJ1-2; 8 nucleotides agree with TRBD1. Germline V lookup: CDR1 DFQATT, CDR2 SNEGSKA (reference sequence). The CDR3 covers 14 residues. V lost 0 bases to trimming and J lost 4 bases; unmatched junction nucleotides: 4. As DNA, the CDR3 is TGCAGTGCTAGAGATCCAGGGGGCAGCTATGGCTACACCTTC. Its translation: CSARDPGGSYGYTF.

The sample holds many counts of this clonotype. The J gene is TRBJ1-5, the V gene TRBV6-6, with D possibly TRBD1 on 6 matching bases. V dropped 0 bases and J dropped 4 bases, with 10 bases sitting between them. Germline lookup yields CDR1 MNHNY and CDR2 SVGAGI (reference sequence). The CDR3 totals 15 residues. This chain's CDR3 is CASSYSGQGNQPQHF. As DNA, the CDR3 is TGTGCCAGCAGTTACTCGGGGCAGGGGAATCAGCCCCAGCATTTT.

The chain has TRBV7-9 and TRBJ2-3; D is tentatively TRBD1 or TRBD2 (5 bases each). This CDR3 spans 13 amino acids. V was trimmed by 5 bases and J by 5 bases, leaving 11 bases between them. The germline CDR1 and CDR2 sequences are SEHNR and FQNEAQ (reference sequence). The CDR3 DNA reads as TGTGCCAGCAGCGACCATGGGGGAGATACGCAGTATTTT. Protein sequence: CASSDHGGDTQYF. Complete variable domain (other parts from reference TRBV7-9 and TRBJ2-3): DTGVSQNPRHKITKRGQNVTFRCDPISEHNRLYWYRQTLGQGPEFLTYFQNEAQLEKSRLLSDRFSAERPKGSFSTLEIQRTEQGDSAMYLCASSDHGGDTQYFGPGTRLTVL.

This chain connects TRBV27 to TRBJ2-1; D assignment may be TRBD1 or TRBD2 (6 bases each). The CDR3 has 14 residues. Per germline, CDR1 MNHEY and CDR2 SMNVEV (reference sequence). V was cut by 6 bases and J by 6 bases, with 15 bases left in between. CDR3 sequence reads: CASRSRGDFNEQFF. In nucleotides, the CDR3 is TGTGCCAGCAGATCAAGGGGGGACTTCAATGAGCAGTTCTTC.

The chain links TRBV9 to TRBJ1-1; D is perhaps TRBD1 (5 bases). The V gene lost 2 bases and the J gene lost 7 bases, with 12 bases spanning the gap. The CDR3 runs to 13 residues. Looked up from germline, CDR1 is SGDLS and CDR2 is YYNGEE. CDR3 amino acids: CASSVVGQNEAFF. The CDR3 bases are TGTGCCAGCAGCGTGGTAGGACAAAATGAAGCTTTCTTT.

In its sample, this clonotype was seen a few times. The V call is TRBV7-6, the J call TRBJ2-1, with 14 bases that match TRBD2. The CDR3 is made up of 14 amino acids. CDR1 is SGHVS and CDR2 is FNYEAQ in the germline V gene. After removal of 6 bases from V and 9 bases from J, the junction contained 4 bases not matched to a gene. The DNA for the CDR3 is TGTGCCAGCAGTCCGACTAGCGGGGGGGGTGAGCAGTTCTTC. This codes for CASSPTSGGGEQFF.

J is TRBJ2-1 and V is TRBV2; 9 bases fit TRBD1. CDR1 and CDR2 from the germline V gene are SNHLY and FYNNEI. V lost 9 bases, J lost 5 bases, and 5 bases stayed unmatched. The CDR3 is made up of 13 amino acids. The CDR3 reads CASSGQGNNEQFF. CDR3 DNA: TGTGCCAGTTCCGGACAGGGGAACAATGAGCAGTTCTTC.

The rearrangement uses TRBV6-5 and TRBJ1-2; D gene unclear. The CDR3 has 15 amino acids. Deletions cut 6 bases from V and 4 bases from J, with 18 bases between. Looked up from germline, CDR1 is MNHEY and CDR2 is SVGAGI. The CDR3 spells CASRRDGRTSYGYTF. In DNA, the CDR3 is TGTGCCAGCAGACGGGATGGCCGTACTAGCTATGGCTACACCTTC.

About this clonotype itself: One end of the junction is discordant with germline, which a read error may explain. This rearrangement joins TRBV6-6 to TRBJ2-5; 8 nucleotides match TRBD1. The J call is doubtful: the DNA matches TRBJ2-7 better. The CDR3 is 17 amino acids. From germline, CDR1 is MNHNY and CDR2 SVGAGI (reference sequence). Here the CDR3 reads CASSYQRTGYFSDEQYF. In nucleotides, the CDR3 is TGTGCCAGCAGTTACCAGAGGACAGGGTATTTCTCCGACGAGCAGTACTTC.

Remarks on this clonotype: A much larger clone is a single base away; this may be a read error. The chain is built from TRBV14 and TRBJ2-5; no clear D gene. V was trimmed by 0 bases and J by 4 bases, leaving 6 bases between them. The length of the CDR3 is 13 residues. CDR1 is SGHDN, CDR2 FVKESK, per germline. CDR3 amino acids: CASSQDNVETQYF. CDR3 bases: TGTGCCAGCAGCCAAGATAATGTAGAGACCCAGTACTTC.

The gene calls are TRBV12-3 or TRBV12-4 and TRBJ2-3; possibly TRBD1 for D (6 bases). This CDR3 contains 14 residues. V shed 5 bases and J shed 6 bases, with 15 bases lying between them. CDR3 residues: CASSIRGAGDTQYF. In nucleotides, the CDR3 is TGTGCCAGCAGTATCAGGGGAGCCGGGGATACGCAGTATTTT.

This clonotype occurred a few times. The chain has TRBV3-1 and TRBJ2-3; 7 nucleotides line up with TRBD2. There are 14 residues in the CDR3. Germline-derived CDR1 and CDR2 are LGHDT and YNNKEL (reference sequence). V dropped 8 bases and J dropped 2; count of bases not matched to a gene: 7. CDR3 amino acids: CASFQRGLTDTQYF. CDR3 coding DNA: TGTGCCAGCTTCCAGCGGGGACTCACAGATACGCAGTATTTT.

This clonotype was picked up a small number of times. This chain links TRBV4-3 with TRBJ1-1; no clear D. The CDR3 spans 14 residues. Trimming removed 0 bases at V and 5 bases at J, with 10 bases between. Germline V CDR1 and CDR2: LGHNA, YSLEER. Here the CDR3 reads CASSQDHRRTEAFF. The CDR3 DNA is TGCGCCAGCAGCCAAGATCACAGAAGGACTGAAGCTTTCTTT.

Note on this clonotype: A much more abundant neighbour one base away suggests this may be a read error. This rearrangement joins TRBV7-8 to TRBJ2-7, with 9 bases fitting TRBD1. With V trimmed by 5 bases and J by 7 bases, 15 bases remained unmatched. This CDR3 region has 16 residues. CDR1 is SGHVS and CDR2 is FQNEAQ in the germline V gene. The CDR3 nucleotides read TGTGCCAGCAGCCACCCCGCCGGACAGGGGTCAAATGAGCAGTACTTC. Its translation is CASSHPAGQGSNEQYF.

This sequence joins TRBV4-1 and TRBJ2-1; weak D call: TRBD2 (6 bases). CDR3 length: 15 amino acids. Looked up from germline, CDR1 is MGHRA and CDR2 is YSYEKL. V was clipped by 2 bases and J by 6 bases, with 14 bases between them. The CDR3 DNA is TGCGCCAGCAGCCAATTGGGACTCGTTTGCAATGAGCAGTTCTTC. Amino acid sequence: CASSQLGLVCNEQFF.

The rearrangement links TRBV15 to TRBJ2-5, with D unresolved. Looked up from germline, CDR1 is LNHNV and CDR2 is YYDKDF (reference sequence). V was cut by 0 bases and J by 0 bases, with 8 bases left in between. The CDR3 is made up of 15 amino acids. The DNA for the CDR3 is TGTGCCACCAGCAGAGATCCGGATTACCAAGAGACCCAGTACTTC. This encodes CATSRDPDYQETQYF.

This clonotype was observed a handful of times. The chain is built from TRBV5-1 and TRBJ2-1, with 7 bases fitting TRBD2. The CDR3 has 16 residues. CDR1 and CDR2 (germline): SGHRS, YFSETQ. J gave up 5 bases and V 2 bases, and 10 bases lay outside the gene matches. In nucleotides, the CDR3 is TGCGCCAGCAGCTTCGGCGGACTAGAGACCCACAATGAGCAGTTCTTC. Its protein is CASSFGGLETHNEQFF.

V gene TRBV7-9 combines with J gene TRBJ2-1; a weak D match, TRBD2 (5 bases). The DNA end is a closer match to TRBJ2-7, so the J assignment may be wrong. The CDR3 is 16 amino acids. Germline-derived CDR1 and CDR2 are SEHNR and FQNEAQ (reference sequence). CDR3 DNA sequence: TGTGCCAGCAGCCCCCAATCGGGAAGCTCCTACAATGAGCAGTACTTC. It specifies CASSPQSGSSYNEQYF.

This clonotype appeared a few times. The V and J genes are TRBV2 and TRBJ2-1, with unresolved D. Germline V CDR1 and CDR2: SNHLY, FYNNEI. With 8 bases removed from V and 7 bases from J, the gap between germline ends came to 18 bases. The CDR3 extends over 14 amino acids. CDR3 sequence: CASDGVTFGNEQFF. Here the CDR3 DNA reads TGTGCCAGCGATGGGGTTACCTTTGGGAATGAGCAGTTCTTC.

The gene calls are TRBV11-2 and TRBJ1-1; 7 nucleotides agree with TRBD1. There are 12 residues in the CDR3. The V segment lost 6 bases and the J segment 7 bases; nucleotides outside the gene matches: 5. In germline, CDR1 is SGHAT, CDR2 FQNNGV. CDR3 sequence reads: CASSPGTDEAFF. CDR3 nucleotide sequence: TGTGCCAGCAGTCCAGGGACAGATGAAGCTTTCTTT.